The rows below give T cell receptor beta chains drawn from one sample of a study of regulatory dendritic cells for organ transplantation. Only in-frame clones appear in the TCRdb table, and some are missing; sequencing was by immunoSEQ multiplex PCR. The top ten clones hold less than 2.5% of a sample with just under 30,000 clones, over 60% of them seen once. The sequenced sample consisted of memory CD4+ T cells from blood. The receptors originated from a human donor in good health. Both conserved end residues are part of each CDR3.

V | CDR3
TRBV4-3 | CASSPGQPQGYTF
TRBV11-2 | CASSFTSGSVNEQFF
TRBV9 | CASSVGRGDSPHEQYF
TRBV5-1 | CASSPLGVARGEQYF
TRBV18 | CASSPLGGPSSADTQYF
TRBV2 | CASTALAGDNEQFF
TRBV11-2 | CASSLDPGQVVLTF
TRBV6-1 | CASSEESGDGYTF
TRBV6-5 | CASSFSGNRETQYF
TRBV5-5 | CASSLEGQTVYEQYF
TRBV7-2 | CASSTPLGRTYEQYF
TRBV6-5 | CASSYTVGERNEQFF
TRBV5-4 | CASSSVTTYEQYF
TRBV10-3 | CAISDTSGGHNEQFF
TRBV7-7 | CASSLGRGETQYF
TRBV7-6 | CASSSRDGPYEQYF
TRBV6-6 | CASSWGQGAHEQYF
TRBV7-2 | CASSLGLNTGELFF
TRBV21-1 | CAMQVDDFYEQYF
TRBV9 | CASSPRRGGGADTQYF
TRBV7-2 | CASSSRQGASYGYTF
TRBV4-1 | CASSPRTGAATNEKLFF
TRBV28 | CASSFSGLNEQFF
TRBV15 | CATSRVGMGRAVTGYTF
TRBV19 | CASSITGINEQFF
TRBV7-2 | CASSLANSRSF
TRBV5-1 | CASSLVLAAQETQYF
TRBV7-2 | CASSFGGPKNIQYF
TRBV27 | CASSLSRPEKLFF
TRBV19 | CASSFIFLNTEAFF
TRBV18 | CASSQDMGPGGQPQHF
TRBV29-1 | CSTAGPTANYGYTF
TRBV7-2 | CASSPTSGGKNIQYF
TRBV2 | CASSQQYGYTF
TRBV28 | CASSYDLSTEAFF
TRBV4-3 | CASSTTGNTYNEQFF
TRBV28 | CASSSGANVLTF
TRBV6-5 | CASSRGRNYGYTF
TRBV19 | CASSIVGFWRQETQYF
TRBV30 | CAWGQGSYEQYF
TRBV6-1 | CASSKNRSGANVLTF
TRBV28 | CASSGTSPYNEQFF
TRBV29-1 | CSAAGPTANYGYTF
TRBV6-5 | CASSSLTGGLSYEQYF
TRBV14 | CASSQELMANTEAFF
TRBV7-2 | CASSYSDSLAGYEQYF
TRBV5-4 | CASSFLSSYEQYF
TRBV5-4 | CASSPTASLTLNTGELFF
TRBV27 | CASSLTVGRGYEQYF